These 19 T cell receptor beta chains were all obtained from the same sample, sequenced in a study of CD8+CD57+ T cells in acquired aplastic anemia (dated 2018 in TCRdb). TCRdb shows the sequencer as Illumina HiSeq 2000. Genomic DNA was used as template for profiling of TCR beta VDJ combinations and CDR3 sequences. The public reads were reprocessed in TCRdb via fastp at Q25 and MiXCR, keeping in-frame beta chains. Entries are consolidated by CDR3 protein sequence, retaining the most common genes and DNA. For this sample there are a few hundred thousand distinct CDR3 sequences; approximately 82% appear just once. The ten most abundant clones make up around 40% of the sample. Patients chosen for sequencing had shown expansion of CD8+CD57+ cells by flow cytometry. Specimen: sorted CD4+, CD8+, or CD8+CD57+ T cells (not recorded which) from PBMCs. All receptors come from a human donor with aplastic anemia.

This chain joins TRBV9 and TRBJ2-3, with D tentatively TRBD1 (6 bases). From germline, CDR1 is SGDLS and CDR2 YYNGEE. This CDR3 has 14 amino acids. Trimming took off 7 bases at V and 15 bases at J, with 27 bases between the two ends. This chain's CDR3 is CASGIGGEKLFLYF. CDR3 sequence (DNA): TGTGCCAGCGGGATAGGGGGTGAAAAACTGTTTCTTTATTTT.

This clonotype was observed a few times. This chain uses TRBV10-3 with TRBJ1-3; D call uncertain. Looked up from germline, CDR1 is ENHRY and CDR2 is SYGVKD. The CDR3 length is 13 residues. Trimming removed 0 bases from V and 5 bases from J, with 5 bases in between. In DNA form, the CDR3 reads TGTGCCATCAGTGAGTCCGGCAGAAACACCATATATTTT. Translation: CAISESGRNTIYF.

The rearrangement joins TRBV7-2 to TRBJ2-3; no clear D. V lost 5 bases and J 6 bases, leaving 18 bases between the germline ends. CDR3 length: 15 amino acids. The germline gives CDR1 SGHTA, CDR2 FQGNSA. As DNA, the CDR3 is TGTGCCAGCAGCGTAGGAATCAGCCCCAGCGATACGCAGTATTTT. This sequence encodes CASSVGISPSDTQYF. The entire variable domain, with the rest obtained from reference TRBV7-2 and TRBJ2-3, is as follows: GAGVSQSPSNKVTEKGKDVELRCDPISGHTALYWYRQSLGQGLEFLIYFQGNSAPDKSGLPSDRFSAERTGGSVSTLTIQRTQQEDSAVYLCASSVGISPSDTQYFGPGTRLTVL.

The chain has TRBV11-3 and TRBJ2-3; D is unclear. Germline assignment: CDR1 SGHNT and CDR2 YENEEA. There are 12 residues in the CDR3. V lost 5 bases and J 9 bases, leaving 12 bases between the germline ends. The CDR3 bases are TGTGCCAGCAGCGTAGGGCCAAAAACGCAGTATTTT. Translating it yields CASSVGPKTQYF.

In regard to this clonotype: Its ends do not fully match the called genes, so a read error is possible. The chain joins TRBV9 to TRBJ2-1; no clear D. The CDR3 sequence is 15 residues long. Looked up from germline, CDR1 is SGDLS and CDR2 is YYNGEE. CDR3 DNA: TGTGCCAGCGGCCCCTGGGGAAGCGTGCGTAATGTGCAGTTCTTC. Translated, it gives CASGPWGSVRNVQFF.

Concerning this clonotype itself: This CDR3 is missing its conserved last phenylalanine or tryptophan, likely due to a read error. The DNA is omitted, as the CDR3 cannot be located on it reliably, and the CDR3 follows TCRdb's listing. The CDR3 protein is CASSLAGGATTQY. The chain joins TRBV7-8 to TRBJ2-3. Inclusive of both ends, the CDR3 amounts to 13 amino acids. Per the germline V gene, CDR1 is SGHVS and CDR2 is FQNEAQ.

This clonotype was observed a few times. The conserved phenylalanine or tryptophan normally closing the CDR3 is absent here, so this likely arose from a read error. The DNA is omitted, as the CDR3 cannot be located on it reliably, and the CDR3 follows TCRdb's listing. The chain has TRBV7-9 and TRBJ2-3; whether TRBD1, the table's D call, matches the DNA was not checked. The CDR3 adds up to 13 amino acids, both ends counted. Germline values: CDR1 SEHNR, CDR2 FQNEAQ (reference sequence). The CDR3: CASSLARTDFGYT.

As for this clonotype: An end of the junction does not agree with germline; a read error may underlie this. This chain links TRBV15 with TRBJ2-3, with TRBD1 identical over 7 bases. The CDR3 is 15 amino acids. CDR1 and CDR2 (germline): LNHNV, YYDKDF (reference sequence). CDR3 loop: CATSVEGQSRDTQYF. The DNA of the CDR3 is TGTGCCACCAGCGTAGAGGGACAGAGCAGAGATACGCAGTATTTT. Complete variable domain (other parts from reference TRBV15 and TRBJ2-3): DAMVIQNPRYQVTQFGKPVTLSCSQTLNHNVMYWYQQKSSQAPKLLFHYYDKDFNNEADTPDNFQSRRPNTSFCFLDIRSPGLGDTAMYLCATSVEGQSRDTQYFGPGTRLTVL.

Turning to this clonotype: Mismatch with germline at one junction end may stem from a read error. The rearrangement uses TRBV7-6 and TRBJ2-6, with a tentative D call TRBD2 (5 bases). Germline CDR1 is SGHVS and CDR2 is FNYEAQ. The CDR3 is 17 amino acids. CDR3 in amino acids: CASSLAHGPSGANVLTF. In DNA, the CDR3 is TGTGCCAGCAGCCTAGCCCACGGCCCCTCTGGGGCCAACGTCCTGACTTTC.

Comment on this clonotype: At one of its ends the junction is not consistent with the germline gene, which may arise from a read error. The rearrangement links TRBV7-2 to TRBJ2-3; a possible D gene is TRBD2 (5 bases). The CDR3 has 14 amino acids. The germline V gene encodes CDR1 SGHTA and CDR2 FQGNSA. The CDR3 nucleotides are TGTGCCAGCAGCTTAGGGACTGGCGCGGACTTGGTAGAGTTT. It codes for CASSLGTGADLVEF. Variable domain in full (rest from reference TRBV7-2 and TRBJ2-3): GAGVSQSPSNKVTEKGKDVELRCDPISGHTALYWYRQSLGQGLEFLIYFQGNSAPDKSGLPSDRFSAERTGGSVSTLTIQRTQQEDSAVYLCASSLGTGADLVEFGPGTRLTVL.

This chain joins TRBV2 and TRBJ2-3; D could derive from TRBD1 or TRBD2 (5 bases each). This CDR3 comprises 13 residues. The V gene's germline CDR1 is SNHLY and CDR2 FYNNEI. The V and J ends lost 8 bases and 10 bases respectively, with 19 bases between them. CDR3 nucleotide sequence: TGTGCCAGCGGGGACGCGGGTAGAAATCCGCAGTATTTT. Residues: CASGDAGRNPQYF.

Points on this clonotype: An end of the junction does not agree with germline; a read error may underlie this. This chain links TRBV15 with TRBJ1-2; D perhaps matches TRBD1 (5 bases). The CDR3 loop spans 16 amino acids. Germline V gene sequence: CDR1 LNHNV, CDR2 YYDKDF (reference sequence). The CDR3 loop reads CASSFEPEQETYGYRF. The CDR3, as DNA: TGTGCCAGCAGCTTCGAACCGGAACAGGAGACCTATGGCTACAGGTTC.

This clonotype was seen a single time. One base away lies a much larger clone, so this may be a sequencing read error. Without the conserved terminal phenylalanine or tryptophan, this CDR3 likely stems from a read error. No DNA is shown, since the ends of the CDR3 on it are uncertain; the CDR3 is the one TCRdb lists. This chain links TRBV7-3 with TRBJ2-3; the D segment call TRBD2 is taken from the table without a DNA check. The CDR3 is 13 residues long, ends included. CDR1 is SGHTA, CDR2 FQGTGA, per germline. The CDR3: CASSLAGGGQEEA.

With regard to this clonotype: The junction differs from germline at one of its ends, possibly a read error. The chain is built from TRBV15 and TRBJ2-5; TRBD2 is a possible D gene (6 bases). The CDR3 has 14 amino acids. In germline, CDR1 is LNHNV, CDR2 YYDKDF (reference sequence). The CDR3 loop reads CPTSRGGAQETQYF. CDR3 coding DNA: TGTCCCACCAGCAGAGGCGGGGCTCAAGAGACCCAGTACTTC.

The chain uses TRBV9 and TRBJ2-5; D may match TRBD1 or TRBD2 (7 bases each). CDR1 and CDR2 (germline): SGDLS, YYNGEE. V dropped 4 bases and J dropped 11 bases, with 24 bases sitting between them. This CDR3 has 15 amino acids. DNA of the CDR3: TGTGCCAGCAGCTCAGGGGGGGGGACCCGCAATCAGCAGTACTTC. It specifies CASSSGGGTRNQQYF.

The chain employs TRBV12-3 or TRBV12-4 and TRBJ1-2; D not resolved. The V end was cut by 6 bases, the J end by 10 bases, with 15 bases between. CDR3 size: 12 residues. The CDR3, as DNA: TGTGCCAGCAGGCGAAGCCCCGGACTCTACACCTTC. Its translation is CASRRSPGLYTF.

The chain recombines TRBV5-6 with TRBJ2-7; tentatively, D is TRBD2 (6 bases). CDR1 SGHDT and CDR2 YYEEEE come from the germline V gene. Trimming took 4 bases from V and 3 from J, leaving 17 bases between them. CDR3 length: 15 amino acids. The CDR3 sequence is CASSVTSPLLYEQYF. CDR3 nucleotide sequence: TGTGCCAGCAGCGTTACTAGCCCCCTACTCTACGAGCAGTACTTC.

The V call is TRBV7-3, the J call TRBJ2-1, with D tentatively TRBD2 (5 bases). CDR1 is SGHTA, CDR2 FQGTGA, per germline. The CDR3 is made up of 16 amino acids. V was trimmed by 5 bases and J by 12 bases, leaving 26 bases between them. The CDR3 protein is CASSEGPCEQYFGQFF. In DNA, the CDR3 is TGTGCCAGCAGCGAGGGCCCATGCGAGCAGTACTTTGGGCAGTTCTTC.

The chain combines TRBV7-9 with TRBJ1-2, with a weak D call TRBD1 (6 bases). Trimming pared 6 bases from V and 8 bases from J, leaving 16 bases between. The CDR3 length is 13 residues. Germline CDR1 SEHNR, CDR2 FQNEAQ (reference sequence). CDR3 protein: CASSFGGGWGYTF. The CDR3 DNA sequence: TGTGCCAGCAGTTTTGGGGGGGGCTGGGGCTACACCTTC.